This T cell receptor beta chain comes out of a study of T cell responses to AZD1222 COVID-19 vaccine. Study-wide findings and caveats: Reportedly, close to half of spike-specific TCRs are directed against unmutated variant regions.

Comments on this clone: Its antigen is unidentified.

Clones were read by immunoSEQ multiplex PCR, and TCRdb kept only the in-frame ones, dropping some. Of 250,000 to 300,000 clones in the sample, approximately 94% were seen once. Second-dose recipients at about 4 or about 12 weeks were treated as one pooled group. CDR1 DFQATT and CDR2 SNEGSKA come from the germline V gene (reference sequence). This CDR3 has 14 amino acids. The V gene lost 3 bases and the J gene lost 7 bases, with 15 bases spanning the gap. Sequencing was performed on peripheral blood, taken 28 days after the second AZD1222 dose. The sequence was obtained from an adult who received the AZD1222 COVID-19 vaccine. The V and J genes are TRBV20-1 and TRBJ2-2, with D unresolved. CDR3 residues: CSASERVVIGELFF. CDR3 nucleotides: TGCAGTGCTAGTGAAAGGGTAGTGATCGGGGAGCTGTTTTTT.